This entry features one TCR beta chain sequence. As yet, its antigen is unknown. This table comes from immunoSEQ multiplex PCR, and its TCRdb copy is limited to in-frame clones, with some not included. The sample lists tens of thousands of clones, 82% occurring once. Germline-derived CDR1 and CDR2 are SGHNT and YYREEE (reference sequence). The CDR3 is 14 residues long. V lost 0 bases and J lost 4, with 10 bases in between. The data were obtained in a study of T cell responses to AZD1222 COVID-19 vaccine. Study results and limitations: An increase in Spike-specific TCR breadth and depth was observed after two AZD1222 doses.

Material: peripheral blood, obtained on day 0 of AZD1222 vaccination. The rearrangement links TRBV5-4 to TRBJ1-2; D gene uncertain. The sequence was obtained from an adult in good health. The CDR3 DNA is TGTGCCAGCAGCTTGGCCGGACTGATCTATGGCTACACCTTC. Encoded protein: CASSLAGLIYGYTF.